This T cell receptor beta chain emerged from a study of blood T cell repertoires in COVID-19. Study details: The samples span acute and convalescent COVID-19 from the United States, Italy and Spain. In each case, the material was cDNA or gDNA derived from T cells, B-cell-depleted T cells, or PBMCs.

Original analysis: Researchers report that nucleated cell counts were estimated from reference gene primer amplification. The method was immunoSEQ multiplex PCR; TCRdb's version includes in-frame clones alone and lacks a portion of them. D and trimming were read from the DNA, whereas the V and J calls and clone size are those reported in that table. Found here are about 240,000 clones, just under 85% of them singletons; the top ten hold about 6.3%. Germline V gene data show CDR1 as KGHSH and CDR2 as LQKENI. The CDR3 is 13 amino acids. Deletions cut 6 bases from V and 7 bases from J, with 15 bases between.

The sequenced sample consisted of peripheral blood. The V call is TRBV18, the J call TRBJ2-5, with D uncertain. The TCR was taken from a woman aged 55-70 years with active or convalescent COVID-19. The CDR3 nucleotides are TGTGCCAGCTCCCGTGAGCAAGAGATGACCCAGTACTTC. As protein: CASSREQEMTQYF.